Shown below are 12 T cell receptor beta chains from a single sample sequenced in a study of shared T cell receptors in the human thymus. TCRdb's table, derived via immunoSEQ multiplex PCR, lists solely in-frame clones and lacks some. This table has 500,000 to 550,000 clones, approximately 80% appearing once. These data are also associated with another study on human thymus T cells.

The sample was thymocytes. The source is a boy in the first two years of life with a congenital heart defect.

The rearrangement links TRBV5-6 to TRBJ2-5, with TRBD2 identical over 10 bases. From germline, CDR1 is SGHDT and CDR2 YYEEEE. With 4 bases clipped from V and 5 bases from J, the junction kept 14 bases outside the gene matches. The CDR3 extends over 17 amino acids. The CDR3 reads CASSPLAGGLLMETQYF. CDR3 DNA sequence: TGTGCCAGCAGCCCTTTAGCGGGAGGATTATTGATGGAGACCCAGTACTTC.

In DNA, the CDR3 is TGTGCCAGTAGCGGACAGGGGGCCTCTTTCGTTGGCTACACCTTC. As protein: CASSGQGASFVGYTF. The chain carries TRBV19 and TRBJ1-2; the match to TRBD1 covers 11 bases. The CDR3 contains 15 residues. V lost 6 bases to trimming and J lost 7 bases; unmatched junction nucleotides: 10. Germline CDR1 LNHDA, CDR2 SQIVND (reference sequence).

A few counts support this clone. The chain links TRBV4-1 to TRBJ2-4; TRBD2 matches 7 bases. V lost 0 bases to trimming and J lost 7 bases; unmatched junction nucleotides: 9. The germline gives CDR1 MGHRA, CDR2 YSYEKL. The CDR3 consists of 16 residues. CDR3 in amino acids: CASSQDEWAGANIQYF. The CDR3 region has the DNA TGCGCCAGCAGCCAAGATGAATGGGCGGGAGCGAACATTCAGTACTTC.

CDR3 coding DNA: TGTGCCAGCAGCTTGGGGGCTCCGGGCCCCCGGACAGATACGCAGTATTTT. Translating gives CASSLGAPGPRTDTQYF. The chain is built from TRBV7-2 and TRBJ2-3; maybe TRBD1 (6 bases). V was pared by 3 bases and J by 3 bases, with 19 bases between. CDR3 length: 17 residues. CDR1 is SGHTA and CDR2 is FQGNSA in the germline V gene.

The chain uses TRBV19 and TRBJ2-7, with D unresolved. Germline values: CDR1 LNHDA, CDR2 SQIVND (reference sequence). The CDR3 runs 13 residues. The V end was cut by 6 bases, the J end by 9 bases, with 18 bases between. As DNA, the CDR3 is TGTGCCAGTAGCGCCGGGTCTCCAGATGGGCAGTACTTC. Its protein product is CASSAGSPDGQYF.

This clone appeared a single time. The genes are TRBV19 and TRBJ1-4; 7 bases match TRBD1. J was trimmed by 5 bases and V by 1 base; bases with no gene match: 13. CDR1 LNHDA and CDR2 SQIVND come from the germline V gene (reference sequence). The CDR3 spans 18 residues. The CDR3 reads CASSIAPVRDSQNEKLFF. The CDR3 DNA sequence: TGTGCCAGTAGTATAGCACCGGTAAGGGACAGTCAGAATGAAAAACTGTTTTTT.

The chain uses TRBV7-2 and TRBJ2-5, with TRBD2 matching 15 bases. Germline V gives CDR1 SGHTA, CDR2 FQGNSA. After removal of 0 bases from V and 3 bases from J, the junction contained 5 bases not matched to a gene. The CDR3 loop spans 18 amino acids. The DNA for the CDR3 is TGTGCCAGCAGCTTAGCCTCGGGACTAGCGGGAGGAGAAGAGACCCAGTACTTC. It translates to CASSLASGLAGGEETQYF. Variable domain in full (rest from reference TRBV7-2 and TRBJ2-5): GAGVSQSPSNKVTEKGKDVELRCDPISGHTALYWYRQSLGQGLEFLIYFQGNSAPDKSGLPSDRFSAERTGGSVSTLTIQRTQQEDSAVYLCASSLASGLAGGEETQYFGPGTRLLVL.

The chain uses TRBV27 and TRBJ2-5; 9 bases match TRBD1. The germline V gene has CDR1 MNHEY and CDR2 SMNVEV (reference sequence). The CDR3 covers 16 residues. Trimming removed 5 bases from V and 5 bases from J; junction bases left unmatched: 12. DNA of the CDR3: TGTGCCAGCAGTGACCGGGACAGGGCGATAAAGGAGACCCAGTACTTC. Translating it yields CASSDRDRAIKETQYF.

There are a few counts of this clone. Sequence at one end of the junction differs from germline and may be a read error. V gene TRBV7-2 combines with J gene TRBJ2-7; TRBD1 might be the D (5 bases). Looked up from germline, CDR1 is SGHTA and CDR2 is FQGNSA. This CDR3 spans 11 amino acids. Written as DNA, the CDR3 is TGTGCCAGCAGCTTGGCTGGCAGGGCCAACTTC. It translates to CASSLAGRANF.

The V call is TRBV5-1, the J call TRBJ2-3; TRBD2 is a possible D gene (6 bases). CDR3 length equals 15 residues. The germline V gene encodes CDR1 SGHRS and CDR2 YFSETQ. V gave up 2 bases and J gave up 3 bases, with 13 bases separating them. The CDR3 sequence is CASSFTKGRTDTQYF. CDR3 DNA sequence: TGCGCCAGCAGCTTTACCAAGGGGAGGACAGATACGCAGTATTTT.

This chain connects TRBV18 to TRBJ1-2; 7 positions agree with TRBD1. The CDR3 extends over 15 amino acids. Germline trimming cut 1 base from V and 4 bases from J; bases unmatched to any gene: 6. Germline CDR1 is KGHSH and CDR2 is LQKENI. The CDR3 coding sequence is TGTGCCAGCTCACCACTCAACAGGGACAGCTATGGCTACACCTTC. It encodes CASSPLNRDSYGYTF. Using reference TRBV18 and TRBJ1-2 for the parts outside the CDR3, the full variable domain is NAGVMQNPRHLVRRRGQEARLRCSPMKGHSHVYWYRQLPEEGLKFMVYLQKENIIDESGMPKERFSAEFPKEGPSILRIQQVVRGDSAAYFCASSPLNRDSYGYTFGSGTRLTVV.

The sample holds one count of this clone. This chain uses TRBV27 with TRBJ2-1; the match to TRBD2 covers 9 bases. V trimming: 5 bases; J trimming: 3 bases; junction bases outside the gene matches: 17. Germline assignment: CDR1 MNHEY and CDR2 SMNVEV (reference sequence). The CDR3 is made up of 19 amino acids. CDR3: CASSGSGTSRPLRYNEQFF. In DNA form, the CDR3 reads TGTGCCAGCAGTGGCTCCGGGACTAGCAGACCCCTCCGCTACAATGAGCAGTTCTTC.